This T cell receptor (beta chain) appears in the sequencing data of a study of T-cell reconstitution after alpha-beta-depleted transplantation in children. Losses at the gene ends were 7 bases for V and 3 bases for J; bases not matched to a gene: 5. The CDR3 totals 14 residues. Preparation of the TCRbeta library involved a method that used unique molecular identifiers. MiXCR, applied by TCRdb to the PCR reads, yields one record per CDR3 protein. The sample lists over 200,000 distinct CDR3 sequences, about 9.5% occurring once. This clonotype was seen at least ten times. Here the sequenced sample was PBMCs from the stem cell graft donor, taken from the stem cell graft. This sequence originates from a human donor who donated a stem cell graft to a child with acute lymphoblastic leukemia. This chain uses TRBV12-3 or TRBV12-4 with TRBJ2-2, with 7 bases identical to TRBD1. CDR3 loop: CASIRGTDTGELFF. The CDR3 bases are TGTGCCAGCATTCGAGGGACAGACACCGGGGAGCTGTTTTTT.